The next 5 T cell receptor beta chains were all read from a single sample in a study of Ad26.COV2.S vaccination and SARS-CoV-2 variants. Some clones are missing from TCRdb's copy, which holds only in-frame ones; the method was immunoSEQ multiplex PCR. The sample lists about 350,000 clones, roughly 90% occurring once. Treatment given: 15 to 20 received Ad26.COV2.S at low or high dose, single or two shots; several received placebo; per-sample allocation not given. Collection of the samples took place on day 63 after the first injection of vaccine or placebo. This sample comprised peripheral blood, obtained in a trial of Ad26.COV2.S vaccine versus placebo. Every receptor here comes from a person between 18 and 65 years old who received the Ad26.COV2.S COVID-19 vaccine or a placebo.

The rearrangement links TRBV6-1 to TRBJ1-2; tentatively, D is TRBD1 (6 bases). V was cut by 2 bases and J by 3 bases, with 10 bases left in between. CDR3 length equals 14 residues. Germline V lookup: CDR1 MNHNS, CDR2 SASEGT. The CDR3 region has the DNA TGTGCCAGCAGTGAATATCGGACAGACTATGGCTACACCTTC. It specifies CASSEYRTDYGYTF.

The rearrangement links TRBV13 to TRBJ2-5, with TRBD2 matching over 11 bases. In germline, CDR1 is PRHDT, CDR2 FYEKMQ (reference sequence). The CDR3 sequence is 17 residues long. J gave up 5 bases and V 1 base, and 9 bases lay outside the gene matches. The CDR3 nucleotides read TGTGCCAGCAGCTTAGAGGGTAGCGGGGGGGCCCGGGAGACCCAGTACTTC. As protein: CASSLEGSGGARETQYF.

V gene TRBV13 combines with J gene TRBJ2-7; D is perhaps TRBD1 (6 bases). CDR1 and CDR2 (germline): PRHDT, FYEKMQ (reference sequence). This CDR3 region has 14 residues. V was shortened by 6 bases and J by 5 bases, with 17 bases between the two germline ends. CDR3 DNA sequence: TGTGCCAGCAGGAAAGAAGGGGGACGCCACGAGCAGTACTTC. Residues: CASRKEGGRHEQYF.

V and J are TRBV18 and TRBJ1-2, with 7 bases that match TRBD1. CDR1 and CDR2 (germline): KGHSH, LQKENI. J lost 4 bases, V lost 0 bases, and 5 bases had no gene match. The CDR3 consists of 15 residues. Written as DNA, the CDR3 is TGTGCCAGCTCACCACCGGACAGGACGATCTATGGCTACACCTTC. Translation gives CASSPPDRTIYGYTF.

V gene TRBV5-1 combines with J gene TRBJ2-7; D is uncertain. This CDR3 is 13 amino acids long. V was clipped by 1 base and J by 0 bases, with 5 bases between them. Per the germline V gene, CDR1 is SGHRS and CDR2 is YFSETQ. The CDR3 coding sequence is TGCGCCAGCAGCTTGTCCGTCTCCTACGAGCAGTACTTC. Translating gives CASSLSVSYEQYF. The entire variable domain, with the rest obtained from reference TRBV5-1 and TRBJ2-7, is as follows: KAGVTQTPRYLIKTRGQQVTLSCSPISGHRSVSWYQQTPGQGLQFLFEYFSETQRNKGNFPGRFSGRQFSNSRSEMNVSTLELGDSALYLCASSLSVSYEQYFGPGTRLTVT.